This T cell receptor (beta chain) was captured by sequencing in a study of shared clonotypes between healthy human individuals. Assay: immunoSEQ multiplex PCR; the TCRdb copy retains only in-frame clones and omits some. The table shows 2.5 million or so clones, with over 85% occurring only once. Study results and limitations: Among donors, clonotype sharing was expected to be affected by sequencing depth.

This CDR3 has 14 amino acids. CDR1 and CDR2 (germline): SEHNR, FQNEAQ (reference sequence). As to this clone: Antigen specificity is unknown. The sample contains more than one DNA sequence encoding this CDR3.

Source material: naive CD4+ T cells sorted from blood. Regarding subset: CD45RA+ positively selected. The clonotype was recovered from a man aged 18 to 29 in good health. This sequence joins TRBV7-9 and TRBJ2-5, with TRBD2 matching over 7 bases. TRBJ2-7 matches the DNA end more closely, so the J call is doubtful. The CDR3 nucleotides are TGTGCCAGCAGCTTGGCTAGCGGCTCCTACGAGCAGTACTTC. Protein: CASSLASGSYEQYF.